Listed below are T cell receptor beta chains from one sample, sequenced in a study of blood T cells in healthy people across ages. MiXCR was run by TCRdb on the 5' RACE reads, yielding one entry per CDR3 protein. The sample has about 1,400,000 distinct CDR3 sequences, roughly 59% seen once. The sample comprised blood. These receptor sequences come from a man in his late teens or twenties in good health. The CDR3 runs from the conserved cysteine through the conserved F or W. A D gene is named only where the DNA matches it firmly. Not all rows give a size; the values are once, few, many and, for expanded clones, a class.

d_call: TRBD1; j_call: TRBJ2-1; v_call: TRBV20-1; clone_size: -; cdr3_aa: CSARGDRENEQFF; cdr3_nt: TGCAGTGCTAGAGGGGACAGGGAGAATGAGCAGTTCTTC
d_call: -; j_call: TRBJ2-3; v_call: TRBV29-1; clone_size: few; cdr3_aa: CSPRGLTSTDTQYF; cdr3_nt: TGCAGCCCACGGGGGTTAACTAGCACAGATACGCAGTATTTT
d_call: TRBD1; j_call: TRBJ1-6; v_call: TRBV10-3; clone_size: -; cdr3_aa: CATSNNPQGGTSYNSPLHF; cdr3_nt: TGTGCCACCTCCAACAATCCACAGGGGGGTACCTCCTATAATTCACCCCTCCACTTT
d_call: TRBD2; j_call: TRBJ2-3; v_call: TRBV20-1; clone_size: -; cdr3_aa: CSASSAGGPTDTQYF; cdr3_nt: TGCAGTGCTAGTTCTGCGGGGGGACCCACAGATACGCAGTATTTT
d_call: -; j_call: TRBJ2-4; v_call: TRBV6-4; clone_size: few; cdr3_aa: CASIYSGGIQYF; cdr3_nt: TGTGCCAGCATTTACTCAGGAGGCATTCAGTACTTC
d_call: -; j_call: TRBJ2-4; v_call: TRBV7-9; clone_size: once; cdr3_aa: CASSLGSRNIAKNIQYF; cdr3_nt: TGTGCCAGCAGCTTAGGGTCACGTAATATAGCCAAAAACATTCAGTACTTC
d_call: -; j_call: TRBJ2-3; v_call: TRBV29-1; clone_size: few; cdr3_aa: CSVKARLTDTQYF; cdr3_nt: TGCAGCGTTAAAGCCAGGCTCACAGATACGCAGTATTTT
d_call: TRBD1; j_call: TRBJ2-7; v_call: TRBV29-1; clone_size: -; cdr3_aa: CSASRGPEQYF; cdr3_nt: TGCAGCGCTTCCAGGGGGCCCGAGCAGTACTTC
d_call: TRBD2; j_call: TRBJ2-1; v_call: TRBV9; clone_size: -; cdr3_aa: CASSATSGRGSEQFF; cdr3_nt: TGTGCCAGCAGCGCGACTAGCGGGAGGGGTAGTGAGCAGTTCTTC
d_call: TRBD2; j_call: TRBJ2-7; v_call: TRBV4-1; clone_size: few; cdr3_aa: CASSQGLAGDYEQYF; cdr3_nt: TGCGCCAGCAGCCAAGGACTAGCTGGAGACTACGAGCAGTACTTC
d_call: -; j_call: TRBJ2-7; v_call: TRBV12-3/TRBV12-4; clone_size: -; cdr3_aa: CASSHGQSARGEQYF; cdr3_nt: TGTGCCAGCAGTCACGGACAATCGGCCCGGGGGGAGCAGTACTTC
d_call: -; j_call: TRBJ2-3; v_call: TRBV20-1; clone_size: -; cdr3_aa: CSARPSISTDTQYF; cdr3_nt: TGCAGTGCTAGACCCTCCATTAGCACAGATACGCAGTATTTT
d_call: TRBD1; j_call: TRBJ1-1; v_call: TRBV27; clone_size: once; cdr3_aa: CASSLYRTGDSTEAFF; cdr3_nt: TGTGCCAGCAGTTTATATCGGACAGGGGATTCCACTGAAGCTTTCTTT
d_call: TRBD2; j_call: TRBJ2-7; v_call: TRBV7-9; clone_size: -; cdr3_aa: CASSLTSGYTYEQYF; cdr3_nt: TGTGCCAGCAGCTTGACTAGCGGGTATACCTACGAGCAGTACTTC
d_call: TRBD2; j_call: TRBJ2-7; v_call: TRBV9; clone_size: -; cdr3_aa: CASSVGPLAASSYEQYF; cdr3_nt: TGTGCCAGCAGCGTAGGTCCCCTAGCGGCCTCCTCCTACGAGCAGTACTTC
d_call: TRBD1; j_call: TRBJ1-1; v_call: TRBV5-1; clone_size: -; cdr3_aa: CASSKAPGQGNTEAFF; cdr3_nt: TGCGCCAGCAGCAAAGCACCGGGACAGGGGAACACTGAAGCTTTCTTT
d_call: TRBD1; j_call: TRBJ2-1; v_call: TRBV15; clone_size: -; cdr3_aa: CATSRDPPGQGHNEQFF; cdr3_nt: TGTGCCACCAGCAGAGACCCTCCGGGACAGGGCCACAATGAGCAGTTCTTC
d_call: -; j_call: TRBJ2-7; v_call: TRBV2; clone_size: -; cdr3_aa: CASASRSQGPLEF; cdr3_nt: TGTGCCAGCGCCTCCCGATCACAGGGACCTCTTGAGTTC
d_call: TRBD2; j_call: TRBJ2-7; v_call: TRBV18; clone_size: once; cdr3_aa: CASSLQGHAGDYEQYF; cdr3_nt: TGTGCCAGCTCGCTCCAGGGCCATGCGGGAGACTACGAGCAGTACTTC
d_call: -; j_call: TRBJ2-7; v_call: TRBV5-6; clone_size: -; cdr3_aa: CASSPGLLAYEQYF; cdr3_nt: TGTGCCAGCAGTCCAGGACTCCTGGCCTACGAGCAGTACTTC
d_call: -; j_call: TRBJ2-7; v_call: TRBV7-9; clone_size: -; cdr3_aa: CASSAASGEQYF; cdr3_nt: TGTGCCAGCAGCGCAGCGTCGGGGGAGCAGTACTTC
d_call: -; j_call: TRBJ2-3; v_call: TRBV5-1; clone_size: -; cdr3_aa: CASSLVRGTPADTQYF; cdr3_nt: TGCGCCAGCAGCTTGGTAAGGGGAACTCCAGCAGATACGCAGTATTTT
d_call: TRBD2; j_call: TRBJ2-3; v_call: TRBV4-1; clone_size: -; cdr3_aa: CASSLIAGGPDTQYF; cdr3_nt: TGCGCCAGCAGCCTAATAGCGGGAGGGCCAGATACGCAGTATTTT
d_call: TRBD2; j_call: TRBJ2-1; v_call: TRBV24-1; clone_size: -; cdr3_aa: CATSDPDSGRGYNEQFF; cdr3_nt: TGTGCCACCAGTGATCCCGATAGCGGGAGAGGATACAATGAGCAGTTCTTC
d_call: -; j_call: TRBJ1-1; v_call: TRBV5-6; clone_size: -; cdr3_aa: CASSSYELLAFF; cdr3_nt: TGTGCCAGCAGCTCATACGAGCTTCTGGCTTTCTTT
d_call: TRBD2; j_call: TRBJ2-7; v_call: TRBV9; clone_size: -; cdr3_aa: CASSPPPDGTSFPYEQYF; cdr3_nt: TGTGCCAGCAGCCCCCCTCCCGACGGGACTAGTTTCCCCTACGAGCAGTACTTC
d_call: -; j_call: TRBJ2-7; v_call: TRBV5-1; clone_size: few; cdr3_aa: CASSWAWGASYEQYF; cdr3_nt: TGCGCCAGCAGCTGGGCGTGGGGGGCCAGCTACGAGCAGTACTTC
d_call: -; j_call: TRBJ2-3; v_call: TRBV25-1; clone_size: -; cdr3_aa: CASSELVSTDTQYF; cdr3_nt: TGTGCCAGCAGTGAATTAGTCTCCACAGATACGCAGTATTTT
d_call: TRBD2; j_call: TRBJ2-3; v_call: TRBV6-4; clone_size: many; cdr3_aa: CASSSAGGPTDTQYF; cdr3_nt: TGTGCCAGCAGTTCAGCGGGAGGCCCGACAGATACGCAGTATTTT
d_call: -; j_call: TRBJ1-2; v_call: TRBV25-1; clone_size: -; cdr3_aa: CASSGGVGHTF; cdr3_nt: TGTGCCAGCAGTGGTGGTGTGGGGCACACCTTC
d_call: -; j_call: TRBJ1-2; v_call: TRBV6-5; clone_size: -; cdr3_aa: CASRPGHLYGYTF; cdr3_nt: TGTGCCAGCAGGCCGGGACACCTCTATGGCTACACCTTC
d_call: -; j_call: TRBJ1-2; v_call: TRBV29-1; clone_size: few; cdr3_aa: CSVRGLFNYGYTF; cdr3_nt: TGCAGCGTTCGCGGGCTTTTCAACTATGGCTACACCTTC
d_call: -; j_call: TRBJ2-3; v_call: TRBV19; clone_size: -; cdr3_aa: CASKAGTSSTDTQYF; cdr3_nt: TGTGCCAGTAAAGCCGGGACAAGTAGTACAGATACGCAGTATTTT
d_call: -; j_call: TRBJ1-2; v_call: TRBV29-1; clone_size: -; cdr3_aa: CSVEGKWGQDGLGTF; cdr3_nt: TGCAGCGTTGAAGGAAAATGGGGCCAGGACGGGCTAGGCACCTTC
d_call: TRBD2; j_call: TRBJ2-1; v_call: TRBV7-7; clone_size: -; cdr3_aa: CASSSGPGTSGNEQFF; cdr3_nt: TGTGCCAGCAGTTCAGGCCCGGGGACTAGCGGCAATGAGCAGTTCTTC
d_call: -; j_call: TRBJ2-3; v_call: TRBV29-1; clone_size: few; cdr3_aa: CSVEEVADTQYF; cdr3_nt: TGCAGCGTTGAGGAGGTGGCGGATACGCAGTATTTT
d_call: -; j_call: TRBJ1-1; v_call: TRBV29-1; clone_size: -; cdr3_aa: CSVVGGSMNTEAFF; cdr3_nt: TGCAGCGTTGTTGGGGGTTCGATGAACACTGAAGCTTTCTTT
d_call: -; j_call: TRBJ1-2; v_call: TRBV4-1; clone_size: -; cdr3_aa: CASSQVGTGRGYGYTF; cdr3_nt: TGCGCCAGCAGCCAAGTGGGGACTGGAAGAGGCTATGGCTACACCTTC
d_call: -; j_call: TRBJ2-5; v_call: TRBV4-1; clone_size: few; cdr3_aa: CASSPRVNSQETQYF; cdr3_nt: TGCGCCAGCAGCCCGAGGGTTAATAGTCAGGAGACCCAGTACTTC
d_call: -; j_call: TRBJ2-7; v_call: TRBV12-3/TRBV12-4; clone_size: many; cdr3_aa: CASSFGRYEQYF; cdr3_nt: TGTGCCAGCAGTTTTGGACGGTACGAGCAGTACTTC
d_call: -; j_call: TRBJ1-5; v_call: TRBV4-1; clone_size: -; cdr3_aa: CASSQVMGVQQPQHF; cdr3_nt: TGCGCCAGCAGCCAAGTGATGGGGGTCCAACAGCCCCAGCATTTT
d_call: TRBD2; j_call: TRBJ2-1; v_call: TRBV10-3; clone_size: -; cdr3_aa: CAIREIAGSSNNEQFF; cdr3_nt: TGTGCCATCAGAGAAATAGCGGGGAGCTCCAACAATGAGCAGTTCTTC